This T cell receptor (beta chain) was retrieved from a study of CD8 T cells in Susac syndrome. Through negative isolation, CD4+ and CD8+ T cells were obtained, while TEMRA cells were enriched using FACS. Trimming stripped 6 bases from V and 1 base from J, with 6 bases between. Germline V gene data show CDR1 as LGHDT and CDR2 as YNNKEL (reference sequence). The CDR3 contains 12 residues. With random hexamers, about 0.45 to 1 ug RNA was reverse transcribed. TCRdb independently ran MiXCR on the immunoSEQ multiplex PCR reads; one entry per CDR3 protein. This repertoire shows just over 300,000 distinct CDR3 sequences, about 92% found once; its top ten account for roughly 0.07%. The sample holds one count of this clonotype.

The receptor's source is a human donor with multiple sclerosis. J is TRBJ1-1 and V is TRBV3-1, with D uncertain. What was sequenced was CD4+ T cells from PBMCs. Written as DNA, the CDR3 is TGTGCCAGCAGTAACGGGAACACTGAAGCTTTCTTT. This codes for CASSNGNTEAFF.